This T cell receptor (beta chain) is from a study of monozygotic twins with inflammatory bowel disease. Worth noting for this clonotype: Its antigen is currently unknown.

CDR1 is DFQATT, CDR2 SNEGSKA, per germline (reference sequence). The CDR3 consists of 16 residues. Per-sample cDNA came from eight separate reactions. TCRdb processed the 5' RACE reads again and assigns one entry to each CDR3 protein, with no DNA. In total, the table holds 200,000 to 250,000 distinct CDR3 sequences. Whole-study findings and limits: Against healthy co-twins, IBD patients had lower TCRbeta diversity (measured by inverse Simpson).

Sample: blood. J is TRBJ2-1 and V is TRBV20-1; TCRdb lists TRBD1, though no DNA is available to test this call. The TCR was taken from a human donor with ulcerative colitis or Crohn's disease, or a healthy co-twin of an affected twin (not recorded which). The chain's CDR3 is CSARVRPAGGRNEQFF.